What follows are 21 T cell receptor beta chains derived from one specimen sequenced in a study of T cell clonality in common variable immunodeficiency. Repertoires were generated with immunoSEQ multiplex PCR, while TCRdb's copy carries only in-frame clones and drops some. This sample includes some 40,000 clones with no singletons; its ten biggest clones take up 3% to 4.5%. The sequenced material came from peripheral blood mononuclear cells. These receptors originate from a person aged 18-70 years in good health.

This clone was picked up a small number of times. The read stops 3 residues short of the end of the CDR3; the missing end is completed from the germline J gene. J is TRBJ2-5 and V is TRBV20-1; 9 bases fit TRBD2. The V segment lost 0 bases and the J segment 4 bases; nucleotides outside the gene matches: 18. CDR3 length equals 19 residues. Germline V gene sequence: CDR1 DFQATT, CDR2 SNEGSKA (reference sequence). The CDR3: CSARDQEREASWVAETQYF. Incomplete CDR3 DNA: TGCAGTGCTAGAGATCAGGAGCGGGAGGCCTCTTGGGTAGCAGAGACC.

This clone was counted at least ten times. Read coverage stops 3 residues before the CDR3 terminus; the germline J gene supplies the remainder. The chain combines TRBV18 with TRBJ1-1; TRBD1 agrees at 7 bases. The CDR3 is 15 residues long. The V segment lost 3 bases and the J segment 0 bases; nucleotides outside the gene matches: 4. Germline assignment: CDR1 KGHSH and CDR2 LQKENI. Here the CDR3 reads CASSPVTGLNTEAFF. The DNA read from the CDR3 is TGTGCCAGCTCACCCGTGACAGGGTTGAACACTGAA. The full variable domain, completed using reference TRBV18 and TRBJ1-1, is NAGVMQNPRHLVRRRGQEARLRCSPMKGHSHVYWYRQLPEEGLKFMVYLQKENIIDESGMPKERFSAEFPKEGPSILRIQQVVRGDSAAYFCASSPVTGLNTEAFFGQGTRLTVV.

This clone has ten or more counts. The read ends 3 residues before the CDR3 terminus; that terminus is restored from the germline J gene. This chain connects TRBV14 to TRBJ2-1, with D unresolved. Germline V gene sequence: CDR1 SGHDN, CDR2 FVKESK. CDR3 length: 15 amino acids. V was cut by 0 bases and J by 4 bases, with 10 bases left in between. The covered CDR3 bases are TGTGCCAGCAGCCAAGATTCGAACTTTTACAATGAG. Residues: CASSQDSNFYNE. The full-length CDR3 reads as CASSQDSNFYNEQFF.

This clone came up many times. The CDR3 goes on 3 residues after the read ends, and that part is filled in from the germline J gene. The rearrangement links TRBV2 to TRBJ2-2; no definite D call. The CDR3 contains 12 residues. Trimming stripped 4 bases from V and 7 bases from J, with 7 bases between. Germline CDR1 SNHLY, CDR2 FYNNEI. CDR3 DNA (partial): TGTGCCAGCAGTGGACCGGGCGGGGAG. Translated, it gives CASSGPGGE. The CDR3, in full, reads CASSGPGGELFF.

Comment on this clone: Sequencing ends 3 residues short of the CDR3 end; the germline J gene provides the rest. V gene TRBV30 combines with J gene TRBJ1-5, with TRBD1 matching over 8 bases. The CDR3 runs to 16 residues. V was clipped by 1 base and J by 7 bases; unmatched bases: 12. Germline V gene lookup returns CDR1 GTSNPN and CDR2 SVGIG (reference sequence). The CDR3 protein is CAWSAPGGPERQPQHF. The CDR3 DNA, read in part, is TGTGCCTGGAGTGCACCAGGGGGCCCCGAGAGGCAGCCC.

In this sample, this clone turned up many times. From the germline J gene comes the end of the CDR3, since the read stops 3 residues before it. The rearrangement links TRBV20-1 to TRBJ2-3, with D possibly TRBD1 on 5 matching bases. Trimming pared 3 bases from V and 2 bases from J, leaving 12 bases between. The CDR3 length is 14 residues. Germline CDR1 and CDR2: DFQATT and SNEGSKA (reference sequence). The CDR3 bases that were read are TGCAGTGCTAGTGGACAACTATTCACAGATACG. This encodes CSASGQLFTDT. The whole CDR3 sequence reads CSASGQLFTDTQYF.

This clone was picked up many times. The CDR3 extends 3 residues past the end of the read, so its final part is completed from the germline J gene. The chain combines TRBV2 with TRBJ2-5; D may be TRBD2 (5 bases). The CDR3 sequence is 13 residues long. V lost 7 bases and J 1 base, leaving 10 bases between the germline ends. CDR1 and CDR2 (germline): SNHLY, FYNNEI. The DNA read from the CDR3 is TGTGCCAGCACCGTCGGACTCCAAGAGACC. It yields the protein CASTVGLQET. The whole CDR3 sequence reads CASTVGLQETQYF.

This clone has at least ten counts. With the read ending 3 residues before the CDR3 end, the germline J gene is used to fill in that end. The rearrangement links TRBV20-1 to TRBJ2-7; D is perhaps TRBD2 (6 bases). From germline, CDR1 is DFQATT and CDR2 SNEGSKA (reference sequence). This CDR3 spans 13 amino acids. V gave up 3 bases and J gave up 3 bases, with 12 bases separating them. The CDR3 spells CSARRGSLYEQYF. The sequenced part of the CDR3 DNA is TGCAGTGCTAGGCGGGGCTCTCTCTACGAG.

This clone was observed many times. From the germline J gene comes the end of the CDR3, since the read stops 3 residues before it. The chain links TRBV24-1 to TRBJ2-5, with 8 positions matching TRBD1. This CDR3 comprises 15 residues. Losses at the gene ends were 4 bases for V and 4 bases for J; bases not matched to a gene: 7. Germline V gives CDR1 KGHDR, CDR2 SFDVKD. The sequenced CDR3 bases are TGTGCCACCAGTGACCCGGACAGGGTGGGAGAGACC. This codes for CATSDPDRVGET. The CDR3 in full is CATSDPDRVGETQYF.

This clone appeared a few times. The read falls 3 residues short of the CDR3 end, and the missing part is taken from the germline J gene. This rearrangement joins TRBV6-1 to TRBJ1-4, with 8 bases aligning to TRBD1. Looked up from germline, CDR1 is MNHNS and CDR2 is SASEGT. This CDR3 region has 16 residues. CDR3 amino acids: CASSELRQGRNSPLFF. The sequenced part of the CDR3 DNA is TGTGCCAGCAGTGAACTCCGACAGGGGAGAAATTCACCA.

In this sample, this clone turned up many times. The read ends 3 residues early relative to the CDR3; the germline J gene fills the gap. The chain carries TRBV6-2 or TRBV6-3 and TRBJ1-1; D is ambiguous. The germline V gene has CDR1 MNHEY and CDR2 SVGEGT. Between the trimmed V and J ends, which lost 2 bases and 5 bases, there was a span of 12 bases. This CDR3 region has 14 residues. CDR3 sequence: CASSYDRGSTEAFF. The sequenced CDR3 bases are TGTGCCAGCAGTTACGATCGGGGAAGTACTGAA.

This clone was seen many times. The read terminates 3 residues before the CDR3 end, so the remaining end is supplied by the germline J gene. The gene calls are TRBV20-1 and TRBJ1-3; the match to TRBD1 covers 7 bases. V lost 5 bases and J lost 0; bases outside the gene matches: 7. Germline V gives CDR1 DFQATT, CDR2 SNEGSKA (reference sequence). CDR3 length: 15 amino acids. The CDR3 DNA, read in part, is TGCAGTGCTCTAACGGACAGGTTCTCTGGAAACACC. The encoded protein is CSALTDRFSGNT. The complete CDR3 sequence is CSALTDRFSGNTIYF.

CDR3 bases read: TGTGCCAGCAGCCCCTCTACAGGGTTTAATTCACCG. This gives the protein CASSPSTGFNSP. The entire CDR3 protein is CASSPSTGFNSPLFF. The chain is built from TRBV7-9 and TRBJ2-2; a possible D gene is TRBD1 (6 bases). The read ends 3 residues before the CDR3 terminus; that terminus is restored from the germline J gene. The V gene's germline CDR1 is SEHNR and CDR2 FQNEAQ (reference sequence). The length of the CDR3 is 15 residues.

This clone was seen repeatedly, ten times or more. Partial CDR3 DNA: TGCAGTGCTGGACTCCAAGGACCTATTCACACTGAA. This gives the protein CSAGLQGPIHTE. Given in full, the CDR3 is CSAGLQGPIHTEAFF. The genes are TRBV20-1 and TRBJ1-1; D is ambiguous. The sequenced fragment ends 3 residues before the CDR3 boundary, so the rest is inferred from the germline J gene. Germline V CDR1 and CDR2: DFQATT, SNEGSKA (reference sequence). CDR3 length: 15 residues. Deletions cut 5 bases from V and 3 bases from J, with 19 bases between.

Concerning this clone: Read sequence stops 3 residues before the CDR3 end, and the germline J gene provides the missing end. The chain links TRBV5-6 to TRBJ2-3, with 9 bases that match TRBD2. Germline CDR1 SGHDT, CDR2 YYEEEE. The CDR3 has 15 residues. The CDR3 sequence is CASSLVASGIETQYF. The CDR3 DNA, read in part, is TGTGCCAGCAGCTTGGTCGCTAGCGGGATAGAGACG.

This clone occurred many times. The read halts 3 residues ahead of the CDR3 end, with the missing end drawn from the germline J gene. V and J are TRBV5-1 and TRBJ2-5; possibly TRBD1 for D (6 bases). CDR1 is SGHRS, CDR2 YFSETQ, per germline. Trimming pared 3 bases from V and 2 bases from J, leaving 11 bases between. The CDR3 consists of 14 residues. Incomplete CDR3 DNA: TGCGCCAGCAGCTCGGACAGAGTACAAGAGACC. It translates to CASSSDRVQET. The full CDR3 sequence reads CASSSDRVQETQYF.

This clone came up many times. The read ends 3 residues before the CDR3 terminus; that terminus is restored from the germline J gene. The chain couples TRBV20-1 to TRBJ1-4, with 8 nucleotides matching TRBD1. Germline CDR1 reads DFQATT; CDR2 reads SNEGSKA (reference sequence). The CDR3 covers 13 residues. V lost 6 bases to trimming and J lost 5 bases; unmatched junction nucleotides: 5. CDR3 residues: CSAGDRRNEKLFF. The CDR3 DNA, read in part, is TGCAGTGCGGGGGACAGGCGAAATGAAAAA.

This clone has ten or more counts. The read stops 3 residues short of the end of the CDR3; the missing end is completed from the germline J gene. The gene calls are TRBV29-1 and TRBJ1-2; 7 bases agree with TRBD1. Germline CDR1 SQVTM, CDR2 ANQGSEA. The trim removed 6 bases at V and 5 bases at J, leaving 6 bases unmatched. The length of the CDR3 is 12 residues. The CDR3 loop is CSVAGGGYGYTF. CDR3 bases read: TGCAGCGTCGCAGGGGGAGGATATGGC.

This clone was seen many times. The read comes to an end 3 residues before the CDR3 does, leaving the germline J gene to fill in the end. The chain is built from TRBV18 and TRBJ2-2; 12 bases are a match to TRBD2. With 9 bases clipped from V and 4 bases from J, the junction kept 3 bases outside the gene matches. The CDR3 extends over 14 amino acids. The germline CDR1 and CDR2 sequences are KGHSH and LQKENI. The covered CDR3 bases are TGTGCCAGTTCGGGACTAGCGGGCACCGGGGAG. This sequence encodes CASSGLAGTGE. The CDR3 as a whole reads CASSGLAGTGELFF. Looking up the rest from reference TRBV18 and TRBJ2-2 gives the full variable domain: NAGVMQNPRHLVRRRGQEARLRCSPMKGHSHVYWYRQLPEEGLKFMVYLQKENIIDESGMPKERFSAEFPKEGPSILRIQQVVRGDSAAYFCASSGLAGTGELFFGEGSRLTVL.

A note on this clone: The CDR3 goes on 3 residues after the read ends, and that part is filled in from the germline J gene. The chain links TRBV2 to TRBJ2-7; 12 positions match TRBD2. The CDR3 has 15 amino acids. The germline V gene encodes CDR1 SNHLY and CDR2 FYNNEI. V trimming: 3 bases; J trimming: 6 bases; junction bases outside the gene matches: 6. The CDR3 bases that were read are TGTGCCAGCAGTGAGGTATCTAGCGGGAGGGGCGAG. This codes for CASSEVSSGRGE. The entire CDR3 is CASSEVSSGRGEQYF. The complete variable domain, with remaining parts taken from reference TRBV2 and TRBJ2-7, reads EPEVTQTPSHQVTQMGQEVILRCVPISNHLYFYWYRQILGQKVEFLVSFYNNEISEKSEIFDDQFSVERPDGSNFTLKIRSTKLEDSAMYFCASSEVSSGRGEQYFGPGTRLTVT.

There are many counts of this clone. The read ends 3 residues early relative to the CDR3; the germline J gene fills the gap. This chain links TRBV19 with TRBJ1-1, with D possibly matching TRBD1 (5 bases). The germline V gene has CDR1 LNHDA and CDR2 SQIVND (reference sequence). This CDR3 comprises 14 residues. CDR3 in amino acids: CASSMGDRFQEAFF. The sequenced part of the CDR3 DNA is TGTGCCAGTAGTATGGGAGACAGATTCCAAGAA. The whole variable domain, filled in from reference TRBV19 and TRBJ1-1, reads DGGITQSPKYLFRKEGQNVTLSCEQNLNHDAMYWYRQDPGQGLRLIYYSQIVNDFQKGDIAEGYSVSREKKESFPLTVTSAQKNPTAFYLCASSMGDRFQEAFFGQGTRLTVV.